This T cell receptor beta chain was obtained from a study of cytomegalovirus exposure and HLA in healthy donors (dated by TCRdb to about 2017). Notes on the research overall: According to an earlier analysis of 587 of the donors, about 179 million T cells yielded 90 million to 130 million unique TCR beta sequences and 276 Gb of sequence data. An early release covering 550 to 650 HLA-typed donors comprised 250 to 350 gigabases of sequencing data and 85 million or so unique TCR sequences. Of the approximately 370 genotyped donors, roughly 76% were placed in the genetic ancestry cluster associated with self-reported Caucasian donors. The study aimed to test whether signatures of past pathogen exposure could be identified by cataloging public T cell receptors. The study profiled the T cell repertoires of about 720 subjects by immunosequencing and related them to cytomegalovirus serostatus. In addition to the first cohort of 666 subjects, a separate validation cohort of approximately 130 different subjects was used. High-throughput TCR immunosequencing, statistical association of individual TCRs with disease status, and machine learning were combined to predict cytomegalovirus infection status. A later analysis re-examined previously published TCR beta repertoires from more than 650 donors and added high-resolution HLA genotyping to investigate patterns of TCR occurrence. In the later analysis, no new phenotypic data were used to find candidate immune exposures; instead, reliance was placed on TCR beta sequences and their occurrence across donors. To decide whether each TCR beta V gene segment behaved as functional or pseudogenic, an earlier analysis of approximately 600 of the donors relied on high-throughput TCR beta sequencing. Alongside the repertoire data, information on donor age, sex, ethnicity and CMV serostatus was compiled. Genome-wide SNP genotypes for about 60% of the roughly 700 donors were used in a later genetic analysis, which treated that subset as a discovery cohort. Every discovery cohort repertoire had been produced on one sequencing platform. Class I and class II HLA loci were covered by the typing at four-digit resolution. Typing coverage varied by locus: roughly 629-640 donors for A, B, C, DRB1 and DQB1; roughly 520 for DQA1; about 600 for DPA1; some 470 for DPB1. Four to six DR-DQ haplotypes were handled as single units for association and clustering, since linkage in the cohort was strong. Across around 400 genotyped donors of the cohort, an average of about 220,000 unique TCR beta nucleotide sequences per donor were sequenced, and about a sixth of those sequences were non-productive. What the study reported, not specific to this receptor: In a later analysis, most CMV-associated TCR beta chains were found to appear HLA-restricted, with HLA associations seemingly driven largely by CMV exposure. An association between a missense DCLRE1C variant and V-gene and J-gene trimming of TCR beta chains was found in a later genetic analysis and replicated in an independent cohort. A later analysis associated 16,951 TCR beta sequences with specific HLA alleles at a false discovery rate of 0.05. A further reported finding was that TCR beta sequences accurately predicted the HLA-A and HLA-B alleles for most subjects in the first cohort. According to a later genetic analysis, donors in an Asian-associated ancestry cluster had fewer N-insertions in productive TCRs than the approximately 670-donor mean. In an earlier analysis of some 640 of the donors, most TCR beta V segments were observed in productive rearrangements about 90% or about 30% of the time, broadly matching IMGT annotations. The authors suggested that the approach could potentially be extended to other disease states and immunological phenotypes. A total of around 150 TCR beta chains were listed by the study as associated with cytomegalovirus. In vitro tests confirmed that a few of the cytomegalovirus-associated TCR beta chains recognize cytomegalovirus antigens. The classifier was reported to diagnose cytomegalovirus status with high specificity and sensitivity in both the original cohort and the validation cohort. Because counts were too low, some 16 rarely observed V segments, including chromosome 9 orphons, were excluded from the earlier analysis of roughly 580 of the donors. In a later analysis, HLA-associated TCR beta chains were found to be more clonally expanded and to have lower generation probabilities than equally common non-associated chains. Linkage disequilibrium might explain the correlated functional status among segregating V segments, but an unknown experimental factor could not be excluded. Presence/absence analyses assumed roughly uniform sequencing depth across donors, an assumption that may not hold. A later analysis found that TCR association rates varied across HLA loci, with DRB1 alleles showing the most associated TCRs and HLA-C alleles the fewest. Only TCR beta chains were sequenced in this cohort, and the absence of alpha or paired-chain data limited detectable features. Because some donors lacked HLA typing at each locus, the association tests relied only on the typed subset. Across donors, most TCR sequences were observed very rarely, whereas some public TCRs were present in many individuals. The sequencing pipeline was judged likely to have produced a cluster of highly shared sequence variants as a technical artifact. The only immune exposure information available for the cohort was CMV serostatus. In a later analysis, several top co-occurrence clusters were reported to appear linked to parvovirus B19, influenza, CMV and Epstein-Barr virus. When HLA alleles, especially DR and DQ, strongly co-occurred, TCR associations were difficult to assign to individual alleles.

In total, 500 to 700 healthy bone marrow donors made up the cohort. At the time of sampling, all cohort members were nominally healthy, though unrecorded immune exposures were likely present. The donor was CMV seronegative and was included in the group of hundreds of seronegative cohort members. A peripheral blood sample was collected from each donor, and TCR beta sequencing was performed on peripheral blood mononuclear cells. Genomic DNA was extracted from the blood cell samples with the Qiagen DNeasy Blood Extraction Kit. This clone was seen a few times. Its antigen specificity is not known. Base-call qualities are not available, and no considerably larger clone is one nucleotide away. Library method: the immunoSEQ multiplex PCR assay. A mixture of 60 forward primers for TCR Vbeta segments and 13 reverse primers for TCR Jbeta segments was used in the multiplex PCR. A multiplex PCR assay on genomic DNA amplified the CDR3 region of rearranged TCR beta genes. On the Illumina HiSeq System, the amplified TCR beta libraries were sequenced as 87-base-pair reads. The authors' analysis ran thus. A later analysis tallied tens of millions of unique TCR beta chains across the roughly 610 repertoires, and roughly 11 million of those chains were shared by two or more donors. A nearest-neighbor algorithm error-corrected the raw reads and collapsed the reads into unique sequences, merging closely related sequences to remove PCR and sequencing errors. CDR3 sequences were aligned to IMGT reference sequences to assign V, D and J gene segments. For a sequence to be retained, a match of at least six nucleotides to both a V gene segment and a J gene segment was required. Rearrangements were called productive when the CDR3 lacked stop codons and stayed in frame with V and J; all others were non-productive. Following IMGT convention, CDR3 was defined as the stretch from the second conserved V-encoded cysteine to the conserved J-encoded phenylalanine. The earlier analysis of around 640 of the donors excluded sequences that lacked an unambiguous match to a single V gene segment. In an earlier analysis of 500 to 750 of the donors, V segments were called functional above 56.7% productive rearrangements and were called segregating when the between-donor standard deviation exceeded 5%. A statistical classification framework was developed to diagnose cytomegalovirus status using the catalog of TCR beta chain sequences. In a later analysis, TCR nucleotide sequences were compared against IMGT/GENE-DB human TR gene sequences so that V and J genes could be assigned. A later analysis assigned CDR3 sequences and most-parsimonious VDJ recombination scenarios with the TCRdist pipeline. In a later analysis, every TCR beta chain was defined by the combination of its CDR3 amino acid sequence and its V-gene family, and reads without a unique V-gene family were dropped. A later analysis removed 500 to 650 highly shared, low-generation-probability nucleotide sequences to deal with suspected cross-contamination and a sequencing artifact. In a later analysis, a clonal expansion index for each public chain was calculated from normalized within-repertoire ranks of inferred template counts. Generation probabilities in a later analysis came from a VDJ recombination model fitted to out-of-frame rearrangements, and those results were checked against IGoR. Hypergeometric tests were used in a later analysis to score TCR-TCR, TCR-HLA and TCR-CMV co-occurrence, with a repertoire-size bias correction applied to the TCR pairs. False discovery rates were estimated in a later analysis by permuting HLA or CMV assignments 20 times. In a later analysis, co-occurring TCRs were grouped using DBSCAN, with TCRdist sequence similarity added in when clustering inside HLA-allele-positive subsets. Repertoires with fewer than 30,000 or more than 120,000 public chains, plus five repertoires with anomalous nucleotide sharing, were excluded from co-occurrence clustering. TCRdb mirrors the immuneACCESS table, restricted to in-frame sequences. Some clones are absent from its copies; in checked studies, under half trace to an unresolved V gene, and the reason for the others is unknown. V and J calls and clone size are given by that table; D and trimming were obtained from the DNA. This sample is represented by about 180,000 clones; less than 80% of them were singletons. The top ten clonotypes cover 1.5% to 2% of the sample.

Sequencing was performed on PBMCs. The receptor was isolated from a man between 18 and 29 years old in good health and CMV-seronegative.

The sequence in DNA is TGTGCCAGCAGCGCACGGCTGGGACAGGACAGGGGAGAGACCCAGTACTTC. The encoded protein is CASSARLGQDRGETQYF. Recombination connected TRBV9 to TRBJ2-5; the central 9 bases match TRBD1. From its cysteine to its phenylalanine, the CDR3 spans 17 amino acids. CDR3 DNA only is kept here, 51 bases in frame from base 1. The germline V gene supplies CDR1 SGDLS and CDR2 YYNGEE. From V the trimming removes 3 bases and from J it removes 4 bases, while the gene matches leave 13 bases of the junction unaccounted for.